The 25 T cell receptor beta chains given below trace back to one sample, sequenced in a study of blood T cell repertoires in COVID-19. Produced via immunoSEQ multiplex PCR; TCRdb's table is partial and in-frame only. The repertoire consists of 15,000 to 20,000 clones, with about four fifths occurring once and the leading ten covering about 14%. The sample taken for sequencing was peripheral blood. The source is a man aged 40-55 years with active or convalescent COVID-19.

J is TRBJ2-1 and V is TRBV5-4; D may be TRBD2 (6 bases). From germline, CDR1 is SGHNT and CDR2 YYREEE (reference sequence). This CDR3 has 14 residues. The V end was cut by 5 bases, the J end by 3 bases, with 12 bases between. CDR3 protein: CASRLGGIYNEQFF. CDR3 coding DNA: TGTGCCAGCAGACTCGGGGGAATCTACAATGAGCAGTTCTTC.

This chain links TRBV5-5 with TRBJ2-5, with 8 positions matching TRBD2. CDR1 is SGHKS and CDR2 is YYEKEE in the germline V gene (reference sequence). This CDR3 spans 14 amino acids. Unmatched junction bases numbered 4, after V lost 4 bases and J lost 2 bases. CDR3 region: CASSQLAAQETQYF. The DNA of the CDR3 is TGTGCCAGCAGCCAACTAGCGGCGCAAGAGACCCAGTACTTC. Combining the CDR3 with reference TRBV5-5 and TRBJ2-5 gives the whole variable domain DAGVTQSPTHLIKTRGQQVTLRCSPISGHKSVSWYQQVLGQGPQFIFQYYEKEERGRGNFPDRFSARQFPNYSSELNVNALLLGDSALYLCASSQLAAQETQYFGPGTRLLVL.

This clone was seen a handful of times. The gene calls are TRBV7-2 and TRBJ1-1; TRBD1 might be the D (5 bases). Germline V gene sequence: CDR1 SGHTA, CDR2 FQGNSA. V was shortened by 4 bases and J by 0 bases, with 6 bases between the two germline ends. This CDR3 region has 13 residues. The DNA of the CDR3 is TGTGCCAGCAGCTACAGGATGAACACTGAAGCTTTCTTT. Translated, it gives CASSYRMNTEAFF.

This chain uses TRBV6-5 with TRBJ2-3, with 7 bases matching TRBD2. This CDR3 contains 14 residues. CDR1 is MNHEY and CDR2 is SVGAGI in the germline V gene. The trim removed 6 bases at V and 3 bases at J, leaving 6 bases unmatched. CDR3: CASRLAVETDTQYF. The CDR3 coding sequence is TGTGCCAGCAGGCTAGCGGTGGAAACAGATACGCAGTATTTT.

This chain uses TRBV7-3 with TRBJ2-7, with 10 bases fitting TRBD1. CDR3 length equals 15 residues. V was pared by 5 bases and J by 3 bases, with 7 bases of the junction left unmatched. Germline V lookup: CDR1 SGHTA, CDR2 FQGTGA. The chain's CDR3 is CASSQGQGGFYEQYF. The CDR3 nucleotides read TGTGCCAGCAGCCAAGGACAGGGGGGCTTCTACGAGCAGTACTTC.

This clone was observed a few times. The chain combines TRBV27 with TRBJ2-1, with a tentative D call TRBD2 (5 bases). V dropped 0 bases and J dropped 8 bases, with 11 bases sitting between them. The CDR3 spans 14 residues. Germline values: CDR1 MNHEY, CDR2 SMNVEV (reference sequence). CDR3 nucleotide sequence: TGTGCCAGCAGTTTATCGTGGCCCGGGGATGAGCAGTTCTTC. Its protein product is CASSLSWPGDEQFF.

This clone was observed a handful of times. The gene calls are TRBV5-4 and TRBJ2-7; 9 nucleotides align to TRBD1. V lost 2 bases, J lost 7 bases, and 4 bases stayed unmatched. The germline gives CDR1 SGHNT, CDR2 YYREEE (reference sequence). CDR3 length: 13 amino acids. CDR3 residues: CASSLQGAREQYF. Written as DNA, the CDR3 is TGTGCCAGCAGCTTACAGGGGGCGCGGGAGCAGTACTTC.

The chain joins TRBV28 to TRBJ2-5; 7 nucleotides match TRBD2. V shed 2 bases, J shed 3 bases, and the junction held 3 bases outside the gene matches. The CDR3 contains 14 residues. CDR1 and CDR2 from the germline V gene are MDHEN and SYDVKM. CDR3 sequence (DNA): TGTGCCAGCAGTTTAGTCGGGACTAAAGAGACCCAGTACTTC. Translating it yields CASSLVGTKETQYF.

The V call is TRBV4-3, the J call TRBJ1-6, with a possible D match to TRBD1 (5 bases). The CDR3 loop spans 14 amino acids. V lost 4 bases, J lost 7 bases, and 11 bases lay in between. CDR1 is LGHNA, CDR2 YSLEER, per germline. Written as DNA, the CDR3 is TGCGCCAGCAGCCGGGGCCGGGAGAATTCACCCCTCCACTTT. The encoded protein is CASSRGRENSPLHF.

The chain links TRBV5-4 to TRBJ2-2; 12 bases align to TRBD1. Germline CDR1 is SGHNT and CDR2 is YYREEE (reference sequence). The trim removed 4 bases at V and 6 bases at J, leaving 4 bases unmatched. This CDR3 is 15 amino acids long. The CDR3 loop reads CASSDGTGGSGELFF. The CDR3 nucleotides are TGTGCCAGCAGCGATGGGACAGGGGGCTCCGGGGAGCTGTTTTTT.

The V call is TRBV19, the J call TRBJ2-1, with D perhaps TRBD1 (6 bases). The CDR3 length is 12 residues. From germline, CDR1 is LNHDA and CDR2 SQIVND (reference sequence). The V end lost 7 bases, the J end lost 4 bases, and 8 bases lay between the germline ends. CDR3 nucleotide sequence: TGTGCCAGTAAGCAGGGGTACAATGAGCAGTTCTTC. Residues: CASKQGYNEQFF.

This chain connects TRBV14 to TRBJ1-1; D call uncertain. The V end was cut by 0 bases, the J end by 1 base, with 9 bases between. This CDR3 spans 15 amino acids. Germline-derived CDR1 and CDR2 are SGHDN and FVKESK. CDR3 nucleotide sequence: TGTGCCAGCAGCCAAGATCGCGGAGGGAACACTGAAGCTTTCTTT. Amino acid sequence: CASSQDRGGNTEAFF.

This chain connects TRBV12-3 or TRBV12-4 to TRBJ2-3, with D tentatively TRBD2 (5 bases). Trimming removed 8 bases at V and 2 bases at J, with 8 bases between. This CDR3 spans 12 amino acids. CDR3 sequence reads: CASSGDTDTQYF. The CDR3 DNA reads TGTGCCAGCTCCGGGGACACAGATACGCAGTATTTT.

The chain combines TRBV7-9 with TRBJ2-3, with TRBD1 as a possible D gene (5 bases). CDR3 size: 16 residues. Germline CDR1 reads SEHNR; CDR2 reads FQNEAQ (reference sequence). Trimming stripped 1 base from V and 3 bases from J, with 14 bases between. CDR3 region: CASSLEGQPGTDTQYF. The CDR3 nucleotides are TGTGCCAGCAGCTTAGAAGGTCAACCAGGGACAGATACGCAGTATTTT. Together with reference TRBV7-9 and TRBJ2-3, the CDR3 gives the full variable domain: DTGVSQNPRHKITKRGQNVTFRCDPISEHNRLYWYRQTLGQGPEFLTYFQNEAQLEKSRLLSDRFSAERPKGSFSTLEIQRTEQGDSAMYLCASSLEGQPGTDTQYFGPGTRLTVL.

The chain carries TRBV5-1 and TRBJ2-1; TRBD2 is a possible D gene (5 bases). This CDR3 contains 15 residues. V was clipped by 0 bases and J by 8 bases, with 15 bases between them. The germline V gene has CDR1 SGHRS and CDR2 YFSETQ. CDR3 sequence: CASSLALIAYDEQFF. As DNA, the CDR3 is TGCGCCAGCAGCTTGGCCTTAATAGCGTATGATGAGCAGTTCTTC.

The chain couples TRBV14 to TRBJ1-4, with 11 nucleotides matching TRBD1. The CDR3 sequence is 16 residues long. The J segment lost 2 bases and the V segment lost 4 bases, leaving 3 bases of the junction unmatched. Per the germline V gene, CDR1 is SGHDN and CDR2 is FVKESK. The CDR3 nucleotides are TGTGCCAGCAGCCCGGACAGGGGGCACACTAATGAAAAACTGTTTTTT. Its protein is CASSPDRGHTNEKLFF.

This clone turned up a few times. This chain joins TRBV9 and TRBJ1-2; possible D gene TRBD1, 6 bases. Trimming removed 3 bases at V and 3 bases at J, with 9 bases between. The germline gives CDR1 SGDLS, CDR2 YYNGEE. The CDR3 covers 13 residues. The CDR3 nucleotides are TGTGCCAGCAGCGCAGGGGTCGACTATGGCTACACCTTC. Translated, it gives CASSAGVDYGYTF.

V and J are TRBV29-1 and TRBJ1-2; D gene ambiguous. V lost 7 bases and J lost 2, with 11 bases in between. The CDR3 loop spans 12 amino acids. Germline-derived CDR1 and CDR2 are SQVTM and ANQGSEA. The DNA of the CDR3 is TGCAGCGGAACATCGCCAAACTATGGCTACACCTTC. This codes for CSGTSPNYGYTF.

This clone was found once. The CDR3 coding sequence is TGTGCCAGCAGCGTAGCGGGGAGGGTGGAGACCCAGTACTTC. Its protein is CASSVAGRVETQYF. The rearrangement uses TRBV9 and TRBJ2-5; TRBD2 matches at 7 bases. Germline CDR1 SGDLS, CDR2 YYNGEE. CDR3 length: 14 residues. The J segment lost 5 bases and the V segment lost 0 bases, leaving 4 bases of the junction unmatched.

The chain carries TRBV29-1 and TRBJ1-2; 8 nucleotides align to TRBD1. CDR3 length equals 15 residues. The J segment lost 7 bases and the V segment lost 3 bases, leaving 13 bases of the junction unmatched. Germline CDR1 reads SQVTM; CDR2 reads ANQGSEA. CDR3 amino acids: CSVESFLQGARGYTF. CDR3 DNA: TGCAGCGTTGAGTCTTTTTTGCAGGGGGCTCGTGGCTACACCTTC.

This clone was picked up a small number of times. The V and J genes are TRBV11-2 and TRBJ2-7, with 7 bases matching TRBD2. Trimming cost V 5 bases and J 3 bases; bases outside gene matches: 7. The CDR3 spans 14 residues. Germline CDR1 SGHAT, CDR2 FQNNGV. The CDR3 region is CASSAYGGNYEQYF. CDR3 coding DNA: TGTGCCAGCAGCGCCTACGGGGGGAACTACGAGCAGTACTTC.

This chain links TRBV11-2 with TRBJ1-4; TRBD1 matches at 7 bases. The CDR3 has 14 residues. Germline V CDR1 and CDR2: SGHAT, FQNNGV. J gave up 3 bases and V 3 bases, and 1 base lay outside the gene matches. The CDR3 loop is CASSLTGSNEKLFF. CDR3 in DNA: TGTGCCAGCAGCTTGACAGGGTCTAATGAAAAACTGTTTTTT.

The V call is TRBV13, the J call TRBJ1-5; 9 nucleotides match TRBD1. Germline trimming cut 5 bases from V and 5 bases from J; bases unmatched to any gene: 13. CDR3 length: 17 amino acids. Looked up from germline, CDR1 is PRHDT and CDR2 is FYEKMQ (reference sequence). The CDR3 sequence is CASSRRTGGLGYQPQHF. Written as DNA, the CDR3 is TGTGCCAGCAGCCGACGAACAGGGGGCCTGGGGTATCAGCCCCAGCATTTT.

The chain links TRBV6-2 or TRBV6-3 to TRBJ1-1; D is unresolved. Trimming left V 5 bases short and J 2 bases short, with 15 bases between. Germline lookup yields CDR1 MNHEY and CDR2 SVGEGT. The CDR3 extends over 15 amino acids. CDR3 sequence reads: CASSHPGGANTEAFF. CDR3 DNA sequence: TGTGCCAGCAGTCACCCGGGAGGAGCTAACACTGAAGCTTTCTTT.

The chain uses TRBV3-1 (or the pseudogene TRBV3-2) and TRBJ2-4; 11 nucleotides line up with TRBD2. V lost 5 bases to trimming and J lost 4 bases; unmatched junction nucleotides: 7. Germline values: CDR1 LGHDT, CDR2 YNNKEL (reference sequence). This CDR3 has 16 residues. The CDR3 spells CASSATSGGFKNIQYF. The CDR3 DNA reads TGTGCCAGCAGCGCCACTAGCGGGGGATTTAAAAACATTCAGTACTTC.